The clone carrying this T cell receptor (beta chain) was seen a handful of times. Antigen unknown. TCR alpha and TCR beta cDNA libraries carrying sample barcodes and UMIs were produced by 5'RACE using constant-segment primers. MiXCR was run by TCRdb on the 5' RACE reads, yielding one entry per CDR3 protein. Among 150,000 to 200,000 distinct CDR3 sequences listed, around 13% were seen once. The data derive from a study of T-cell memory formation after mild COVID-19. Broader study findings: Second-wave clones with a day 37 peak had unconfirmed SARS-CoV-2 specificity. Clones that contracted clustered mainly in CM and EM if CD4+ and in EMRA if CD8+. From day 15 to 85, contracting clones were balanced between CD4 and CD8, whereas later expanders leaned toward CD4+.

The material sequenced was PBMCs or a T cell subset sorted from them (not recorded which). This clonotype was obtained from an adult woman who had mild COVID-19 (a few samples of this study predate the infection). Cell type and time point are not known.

Written as DNA, the CDR3 is TGTGCCAGCAGCGCGGGGACTAGCGGATCGGAGGAGACCCAGTACTTC. Encoded protein: CASSAGTSGSEETQYF. V gene TRBV7-9 combines with J gene TRBJ2-5; TRBD2 matches at 11 bases. V was pared by 5 bases and J by 5 bases, with 10 bases of the junction left unmatched. The CDR3 extends over 16 amino acids. The germline V gene has CDR1 SEHNR and CDR2 FQNEAQ (reference sequence).